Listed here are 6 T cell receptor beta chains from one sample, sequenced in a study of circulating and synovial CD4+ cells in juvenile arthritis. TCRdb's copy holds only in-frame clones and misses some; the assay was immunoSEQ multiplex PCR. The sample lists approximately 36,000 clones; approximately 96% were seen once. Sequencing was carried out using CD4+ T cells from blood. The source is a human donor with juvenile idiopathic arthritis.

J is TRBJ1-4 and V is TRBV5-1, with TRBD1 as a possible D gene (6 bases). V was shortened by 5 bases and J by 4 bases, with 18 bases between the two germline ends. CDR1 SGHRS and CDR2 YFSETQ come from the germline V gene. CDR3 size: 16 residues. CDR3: CASSSRQGPLNEKLFF. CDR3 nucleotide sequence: TGCGCCAGCAGTTCTCGTCAGGGGCCCCTTAATGAAAAACTGTTTTTT. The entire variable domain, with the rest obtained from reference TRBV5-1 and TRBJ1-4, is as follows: KAGVTQTPRYLIKTRGQQVTLSCSPISGHRSVSWYQQTPGQGLQFLFEYFSETQRNKGNFPGRFSGRQFSNSRSEMNVSTLELGDSALYLCASSSRQGPLNEKLFFGSGTQLSVL.

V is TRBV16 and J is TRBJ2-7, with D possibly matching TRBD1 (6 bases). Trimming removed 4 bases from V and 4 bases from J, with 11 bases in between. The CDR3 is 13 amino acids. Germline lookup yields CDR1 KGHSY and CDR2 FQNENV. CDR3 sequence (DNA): TGTGCCAGCAGCCCCCTCAGGGGATACGAGCAGTACTTC. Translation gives CASSPLRGYEQYF.

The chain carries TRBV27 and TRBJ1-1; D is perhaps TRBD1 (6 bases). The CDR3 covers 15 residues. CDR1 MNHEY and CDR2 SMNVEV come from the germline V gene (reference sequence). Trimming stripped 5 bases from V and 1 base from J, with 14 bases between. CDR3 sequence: CASSVATGANTEAFF. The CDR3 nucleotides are TGTGCCAGCAGTGTCGCGACAGGAGCGAACACTGAAGCTTTCTTT.

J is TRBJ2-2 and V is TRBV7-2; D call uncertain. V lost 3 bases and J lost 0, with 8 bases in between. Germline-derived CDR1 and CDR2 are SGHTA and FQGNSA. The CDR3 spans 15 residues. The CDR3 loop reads CASSFGPTNTGELFF. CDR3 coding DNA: TGTGCCAGCAGCTTTGGGCCTACGAACACCGGGGAGCTGTTTTTT. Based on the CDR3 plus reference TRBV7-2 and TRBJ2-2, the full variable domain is GAGVSQSPSNKVTEKGKDVELRCDPISGHTALYWYRQSLGQGLEFLIYFQGNSAPDKSGLPSDRFSAERTGGSVSTLTIQRTQQEDSAVYLCASSFGPTNTGELFFGEGSRLTVL.

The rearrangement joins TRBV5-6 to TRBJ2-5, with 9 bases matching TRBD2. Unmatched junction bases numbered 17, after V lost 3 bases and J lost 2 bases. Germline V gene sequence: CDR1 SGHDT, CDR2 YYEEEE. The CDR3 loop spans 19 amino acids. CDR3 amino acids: CASSSRVLGAGGPQETQYF. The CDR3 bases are TGTGCCAGCAGCTCCCGGGTTCTAGGAGCGGGGGGCCCACAAGAGACCCAGTACTTC.

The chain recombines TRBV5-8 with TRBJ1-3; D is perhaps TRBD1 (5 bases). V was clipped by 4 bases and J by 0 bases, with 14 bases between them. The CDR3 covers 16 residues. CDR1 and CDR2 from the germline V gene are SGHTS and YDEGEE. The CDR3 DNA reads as TGTGCCAGCAGCGCCTTCCGGACAAGCTCTGGAAACACCATATATTTT. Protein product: CASSAFRTSSGNTIYF.